These 12 T cell receptor beta chains were all obtained from the same sample, sequenced in a study of blood T cell repertoires in COVID-19. Libraries were prepared by immunoSEQ multiplex PCR; TCRdb keeps only in-frame clonotypes and omits some of them. Here the sample spans 55,000 to 75,000 clones, roughly 83% being singletons. Sequencing used peripheral blood. Receptors were obtained from a man aged 55 to 70 with COVID-19, enrolled during active disease.

This clone was counted only a few times. The chain joins TRBV7-6 to TRBJ2-3; TRBD2 is a possible D gene (6 bases). The CDR3 has 14 residues. Trimming left V 5 bases short and J 2 bases short, with 11 bases between. In germline, CDR1 is SGHVS, CDR2 FNYEAQ. CDR3 protein: CASSHGTYTDTQYF. CDR3 nucleotide sequence: TGTGCCAGCAGCCATGGGACTTACACAGATACGCAGTATTTT.

The V and J genes are TRBV11-2 and TRBJ2-7; maybe TRBD1 (5 bases). There are 14 residues in the CDR3. Trimming removed 4 bases from V and 2 bases from J, with 12 bases in between. CDR1 SGHAT and CDR2 FQNNGV come from the germline V gene. The CDR3 DNA follows: TGTGCCAGCAGCTACTACGAACAGGCCTACGAGCAGTACTTC. Translated, it gives CASSYYEQAYEQYF. Supplemented by reference TRBV11-2 and TRBJ2-7, the full variable domain reads EAGVAQSPRYKIIEKRQSVAFWCNPISGHATLYWYQQILGQGPKLLIQFQNNGVVDDSQLPKDRFSAERLKGVDSTLKIQPAKLEDSAVYLCASSYYEQAYEQYFGPGTRLTVT.

The chain uses TRBV18 and TRBJ2-7; 11 bases match TRBD1. The CDR3 runs 15 residues. Germline assignment: CDR1 KGHSH and CDR2 LQKENI. With 3 bases clipped from V and 3 bases from J, the junction kept 4 bases outside the gene matches. The CDR3 loop reads CASSPGDRGGYEQYF. Written as DNA, the CDR3 is TGTGCCAGCTCACCCGGGGACAGGGGGGGCTACGAGCAGTACTTC. Variable domain in full (rest from reference TRBV18 and TRBJ2-7): NAGVMQNPRHLVRRRGQEARLRCSPMKGHSHVYWYRQLPEEGLKFMVYLQKENIIDESGMPKERFSAEFPKEGPSILRIQQVVRGDSAAYFCASSPGDRGGYEQYFGPGTRLTVT.

V and J are TRBV19 and TRBJ1-1; the D gene is possibly TRBD1 (5 bases). The germline V gene encodes CDR1 LNHDA and CDR2 SQIVND (reference sequence). This CDR3 has 14 amino acids. Trimming left V 3 bases short and J 7 bases short, with 15 bases between. The CDR3: CASSMVPGISEAFF. CDR3 bases: TGTGCCAGTAGTATGGTCCCAGGGATTAGTGAAGCTTTCTTT.

J is TRBJ2-1 and V is TRBV5-1, with D uncertain. Germline V gene lookup returns CDR1 SGHRS and CDR2 YFSETQ. Trimming stripped 0 bases from V and 9 bases from J, with 7 bases between. The CDR3 covers 12 residues. The DNA for the CDR3 is TGCGCCAGCAGCTTGGAAGCCGGTGAGCAGTTCTTC. Translated: CASSLEAGEQFF. Combining the CDR3 with reference TRBV5-1 and TRBJ2-1 gives the whole variable domain KAGVTQTPRYLIKTRGQQVTLSCSPISGHRSVSWYQQTPGQGLQFLFEYFSETQRNKGNFPGRFSGRQFSNSRSEMNVSTLELGDSALYLCASSLEAGEQFFGPGTRLTVL.

This chain joins TRBV3-1 (or the pseudogene TRBV3-2) and TRBJ2-1; possibly TRBD1 for D (6 bases). Germline assignment: CDR1 LGHDT and CDR2 YNNKEL (reference sequence). This CDR3 contains 12 residues. Trimming cost V 4 bases and J 9 bases, with 10 bases left between them. CDR3 DNA sequence: TGTGCCAGCAGCCGGGGGCCTATTGAGCAGTTCTTC. This gives the protein CASSRGPIEQFF.

This rearrangement joins TRBV24-1 to TRBJ1-2; D is unclear. CDR3 length equals 13 residues. Germline values: CDR1 KGHDR, CDR2 SFDVKD. The V and J ends lost 4 bases and 2 bases respectively, with 7 bases between them. CDR3 DNA sequence: TGTGCCACCAGTGAGGCAAGAAACTATGGCTACACCTTC. Translated, it gives CATSEARNYGYTF.

For the CDR3, the DNA is TGTGCCAGCAGTTTATCGCAAAGGGGGCCTGGAAACACCATATATTTT. This sequence encodes CASSLSQRGPGNTIYF. V is TRBV27 and J is TRBJ1-3; 7 nucleotides agree with TRBD1. CDR1 is MNHEY, CDR2 SMNVEV, per germline (reference sequence). The CDR3 is 16 residues long. V trimming: 0 bases; J trimming: 2 bases; junction bases outside the gene matches: 4.

The table lists this clone with a count of one. The V and J genes are TRBV15 and TRBJ1-3; no reliable D call. Germline assignment: CDR1 LNHNV and CDR2 YYDKDF (reference sequence). Trimming took 1 base from V and 0 from J, leaving 4 bases between them. CDR3 length: 14 residues. CDR3 sequence: CATSRGASGNTIYF. The CDR3 DNA sequence: TGTGCCACCAGCAGAGGGGCCTCTGGAAACACCATATATTTT.

The chain recombines TRBV5-1 with TRBJ1-4, with 9 positions matching TRBD1. Germline V lookup: CDR1 SGHRS, CDR2 YFSETQ. The CDR3 consists of 14 residues. V shed 1 base and J 6 bases; nucleotides not matched to a gene: 1. Written as DNA, the CDR3 is TGCGCCAGCAGCTTGACAGGGGGCGATGAAAAACTGTTTTTT. Its translation is CASSLTGGDEKLFF.

This clone was seen only a few times. The chain has TRBV4-2 and TRBJ1-3; D ambiguous. This CDR3 spans 13 amino acids. The V gene lost 0 bases and the J gene lost 5 bases, with 5 bases spanning the gap. The V gene's germline CDR1 is LGHNA and CDR2 YNFKEQ. CDR3 loop: CASSQDYRNTIYF. The CDR3, as DNA: TGTGCCAGCAGCCAAGATTACAGAAACACCATATATTTT.

V usage is TRBV15 and J usage is TRBJ2-7, with D possibly matching TRBD1 (5 bases). The CDR3 contains 13 residues. Trimming removed 2 bases from V and 4 bases from J, with 9 bases in between. Germline values: CDR1 LNHNV, CDR2 YYDKDF (reference sequence). The DNA for the CDR3 is TGTGCCACCAGCAGACGTACAGGATACGAGCAGTACTTC. Protein product: CATSRRTGYEQYF. The full variable domain, with the rest looked up from reference TRBV15 and TRBJ2-7, is DAMVIQNPRYQVTQFGKPVTLSCSQTLNHNVMYWYQQKSSQAPKLLFHYYDKDFNNEADTPDNFQSRRPNTSFCFLDIRSPGLGDTAMYLCATSRRTGYEQYFGPGTRLTVT.